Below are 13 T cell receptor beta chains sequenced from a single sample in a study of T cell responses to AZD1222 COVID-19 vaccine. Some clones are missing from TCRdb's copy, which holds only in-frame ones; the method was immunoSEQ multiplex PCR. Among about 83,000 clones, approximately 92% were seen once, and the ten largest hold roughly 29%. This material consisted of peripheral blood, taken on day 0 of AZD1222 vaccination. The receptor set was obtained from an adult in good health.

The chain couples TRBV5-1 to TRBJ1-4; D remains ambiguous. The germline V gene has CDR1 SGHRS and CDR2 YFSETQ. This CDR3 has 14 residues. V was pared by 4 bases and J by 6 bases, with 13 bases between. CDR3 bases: TGCGCCAGCAGCCAACAGATTTCAGATGAAAAACTGTTTTTT. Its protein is CASSQQISDEKLFF.

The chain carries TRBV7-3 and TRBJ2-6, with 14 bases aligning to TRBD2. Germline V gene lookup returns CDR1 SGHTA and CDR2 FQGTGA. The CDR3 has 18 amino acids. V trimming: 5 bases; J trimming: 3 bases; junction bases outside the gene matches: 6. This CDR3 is CASSKGLAGVGGANVLTF. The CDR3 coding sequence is TGTGCCAGCAGCAAGGGACTAGCGGGAGTGGGTGGGGCCAACGTCCTGACTTTC.

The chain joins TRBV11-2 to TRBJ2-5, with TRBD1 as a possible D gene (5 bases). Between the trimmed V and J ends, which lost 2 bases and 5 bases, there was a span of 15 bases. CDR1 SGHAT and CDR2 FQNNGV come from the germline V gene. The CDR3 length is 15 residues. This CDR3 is CASSLISPAGETQYF. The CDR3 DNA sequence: TGTGCCAGCAGCTTAATCTCCCCAGCAGGGGAGACCCAGTACTTC.

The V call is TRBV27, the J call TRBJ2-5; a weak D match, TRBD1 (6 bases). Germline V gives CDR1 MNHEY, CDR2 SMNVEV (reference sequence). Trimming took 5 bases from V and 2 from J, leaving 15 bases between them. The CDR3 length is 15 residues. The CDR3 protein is CASSPERGQQETQYF. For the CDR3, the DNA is TGTGCCAGCAGTCCTGAACGAGGACAGCAAGAGACCCAGTACTTC.

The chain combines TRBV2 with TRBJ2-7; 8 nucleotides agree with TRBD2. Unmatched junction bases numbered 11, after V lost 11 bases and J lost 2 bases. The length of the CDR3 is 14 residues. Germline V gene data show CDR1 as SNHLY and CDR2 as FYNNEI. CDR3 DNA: TGTGCCGGCGCCCAGACTAGCGCCGCCTACGAGCAGTACTTC. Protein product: CAGAQTSAAYEQYF. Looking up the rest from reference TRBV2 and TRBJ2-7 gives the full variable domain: EPEVTQTPSHQVTQMGQEVILRCVPISNHLYFYWYRQILGQKVEFLVSFYNNEISEKSEIFDDQFSVERPDGSNFTLKIRSTKLEDSAMYFCAGAQTSAAYEQYFGPGTRLTVT.

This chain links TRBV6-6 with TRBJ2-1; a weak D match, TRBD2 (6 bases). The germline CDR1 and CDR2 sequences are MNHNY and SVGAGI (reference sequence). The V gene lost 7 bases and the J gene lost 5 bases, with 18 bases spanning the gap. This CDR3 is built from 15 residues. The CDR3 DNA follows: TGTGCCAGCAAACACAGCGGGCCCCGGGACAATGAGCAGTTCTTC. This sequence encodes CASKHSGPRDNEQFF.

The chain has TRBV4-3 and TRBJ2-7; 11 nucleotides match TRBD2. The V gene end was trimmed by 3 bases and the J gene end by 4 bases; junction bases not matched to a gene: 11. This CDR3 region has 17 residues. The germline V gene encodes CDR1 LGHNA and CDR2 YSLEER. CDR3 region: CASSHIATSGTFYEQYF. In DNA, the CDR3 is TGCGCCAGCAGCCATATAGCGACTAGCGGGACCTTTTACGAGCAGTACTTC.

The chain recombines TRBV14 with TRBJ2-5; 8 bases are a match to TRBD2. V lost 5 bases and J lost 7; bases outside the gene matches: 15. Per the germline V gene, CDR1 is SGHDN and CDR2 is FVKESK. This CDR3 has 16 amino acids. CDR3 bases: TGTGCCAGCAGCTTTGCGGGAGGCGGACTCCCGAGGACCCAGTACTTC. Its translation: CASSFAGGGLPRTQYF.

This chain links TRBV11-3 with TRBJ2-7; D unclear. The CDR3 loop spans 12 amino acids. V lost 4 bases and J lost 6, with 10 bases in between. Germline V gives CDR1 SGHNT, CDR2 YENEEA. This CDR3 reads CASSSPTSEQYF. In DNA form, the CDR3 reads TGTGCCAGCAGCTCCCCCACCTCCGAGCAGTACTTC.

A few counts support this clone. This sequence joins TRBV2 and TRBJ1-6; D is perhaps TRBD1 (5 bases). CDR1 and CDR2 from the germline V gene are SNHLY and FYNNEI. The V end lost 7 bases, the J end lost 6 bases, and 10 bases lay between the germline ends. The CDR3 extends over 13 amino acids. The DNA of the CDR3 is TGTGCCAGCAATGGACACCGTAATTCACCCCTCCACTTT. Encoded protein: CASNGHRNSPLHF. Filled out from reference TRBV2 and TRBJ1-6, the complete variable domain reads EPEVTQTPSHQVTQMGQEVILRCVPISNHLYFYWYRQILGQKVEFLVSFYNNEISEKSEIFDDQFSVERPDGSNFTLKIRSTKLEDSAMYFCASNGHRNSPLHFGNGTRLTVT.

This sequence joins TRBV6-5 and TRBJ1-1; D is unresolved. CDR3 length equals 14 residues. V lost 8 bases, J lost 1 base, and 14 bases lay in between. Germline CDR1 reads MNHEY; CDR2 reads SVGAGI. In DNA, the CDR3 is TGTGCCAGCTGTCCGATTTTGGGGAACACTGAAGCTTTCTTT. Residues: CASCPILGNTEAFF.

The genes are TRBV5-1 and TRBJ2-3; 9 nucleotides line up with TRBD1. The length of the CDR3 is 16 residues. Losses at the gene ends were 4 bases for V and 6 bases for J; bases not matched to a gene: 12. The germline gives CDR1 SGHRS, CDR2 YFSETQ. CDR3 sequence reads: CASSTSLTGGYDTQYF. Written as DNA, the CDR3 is TGCGCCAGCAGCACCTCCTTGACAGGGGGATATGATACGCAGTATTTT.

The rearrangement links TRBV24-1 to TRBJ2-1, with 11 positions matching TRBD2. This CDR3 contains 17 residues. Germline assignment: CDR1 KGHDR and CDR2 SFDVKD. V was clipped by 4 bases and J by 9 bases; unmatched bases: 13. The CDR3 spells CATSDQTTSGISGEQFF. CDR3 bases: TGTGCCACCAGTGACCAAACGACTAGCGGGATTTCAGGTGAGCAGTTCTTC.